The rows below give T cell receptor beta chains drawn from one sample of a study of blood T cell repertoires in COVID-19. Libraries were prepared by immunoSEQ multiplex PCR; TCRdb keeps only in-frame clonotypes and omits some of them. Counted here are about 150,000 clones, 65% to 85% occurring once; the ten biggest clones make up more than 3%. The sequenced material came from peripheral blood. These receptors all stem from a woman older than 75 with acute or convalescent COVID-19. The CDR3 runs from the conserved cysteine through the conserved F or W. The D gene is left open where the match is weak. A row's size may be missing; if present it is once, few, many or a size class.

-,TRBJ2-5,TRBV30,TRBD2,CALTSGGTAETQYF,TGTGCCTTGACTAGCGGGGGGACTGCAGAGACCCAGTACTTC
-,TRBJ2-2,TRBV30,-,CAWSVKTGGSGELFF,TGTGCCTGGAGTGTAAAGACAGGCGGGTCCGGGGAGCTGTTTTTT
-,TRBJ2-7,TRBV7-2,TRBD2,CASSLSGTSGYEQYF,TGTGCCAGCAGCTTATCCGGGACTAGCGGTTACGAGCAGTACTTC
once,TRBJ2-6,TRBV6-5,-,CASSYRQTSGANVLTF,TGTGCCAGCAGTTACCGACAGACCTCTGGGGCCAACGTCCTGACTTTC
-,TRBJ1-4,TRBV6-5,TRBD1,CASSTYRDRGVELFF,TGTGCCAGCAGCACGTACCGGGACAGGGGGGTAGAACTGTTTTTT
-,TRBJ1-2,TRBV5-8,-,CASSLDRGNTF,TGTGCCAGCAGCTTGGATAGGGGCAACACCTTC
-,TRBJ2-7,TRBV5-1,TRBD2,CASKSLAGGPGEQYF,TGCGCCAGCAAGAGTCTAGCGGGAGGGCCGGGAGAGCAGTACTTC
-,TRBJ1-2,TRBV6-6,-,CASRQDRKNGYTF,TGTGCCAGCAGGCAGGACAGAAAGAATGGCTACACCTTC
-,TRBJ1-5,TRBV30,-,CAWSVPAGAQPQHF,TGTGCCTGGAGTGTACCCGCGGGGGCCCAGCCCCAGCATTTT
-,TRBJ2-3,TRBV27,-,CASSLYVSGRGADTQYF,TGTGCCAGCAGTTTATATGTCTCTGGCAGGGGAGCAGATACGCAGTATTTT
-,TRBJ1-1,TRBV2,-,CASNQRGGDTEAFF,TGTGCCAGCAATCAGCGGGGGGGAGACACTGAAGCTTTCTTT
-,TRBJ1-6,TRBV18,TRBD1,CASSPRTGENSPLHF,TGTGCCAGCTCACCCCGGACAGGGGAGAATTCACCCCTCCACTTT
-,TRBJ1-1,TRBV10-3,-,CAAGGAANTEAFF,TGTGCCGCCGGGGGGGCGGCGAACACTGAAGCTTTCTTT
-,TRBJ2-5,TRBV2,TRBD2,CASTGGQQETQYF,TGTGCCAGCACGGGGGGTCAGCAAGAGACCCAGTACTTC
-,TRBJ1-2,TRBV18,-,CASSPISGDYGYTF,TGTGCCAGCTCACCAATCTCAGGGGACTATGGCTACACCTTC
-,TRBJ2-3,TRBV27,TRBD2,CASSLGLAGGDFTDTQYF,TGTGCCAGCAGTTTGGGACTAGCGGGAGGGGACTTTACAGATACGCAGTATTTT
-,TRBJ2-7,TRBV3-1/TRBV3-2,-,CASSPRQQSPYEQYF,TGTGCCAGCAGCCCAAGGCAACAGTCCCCCTACGAGCAGTACTTC
-,TRBJ2-7,TRBV19,-,CASSILATSSYEQYF,TGTGCCAGTAGTATTCTAGCGACCAGCTCCTACGAGCAGTACTTC
-,TRBJ2-1,TRBV5-1,-,CASSGGVQGPIRDEQFF,TGCGCCAGCAGTGGGGGGGTACAGGGACCCATCAGGGATGAGCAGTTCTTC
many,TRBJ2-2,TRBV7-6,TRBD2,CASSSRTSGNAGELFF,TGTGCCAGCAGCTCTAGGACTAGCGGGAACGCCGGGGAGCTGTTTTTT
-,TRBJ2-7,TRBV7-2,-,CASSAQFGVREQYF,TGTGCCAGCAGCGCGCAGTTCGGAGTTAGGGAGCAGTACTTC
-,TRBJ1-3,TRBV11-2,-,CASSSPGSVGNTIYF,TGTGCCAGCAGTTCCCCGGGATCAGTTGGAAACACCATATATTTT
-,TRBJ2-1,TRBV5-1,TRBD2,CASREGSYNEQFF,TGCGCCAGCCGGGAGGGGAGCTACAATGAGCAGTTCTTC
-,TRBJ1-2,TRBV19,-,CASSIPGGDYGYTF,TGTGCCAGTAGTATACCTGGGGGGGACTATGGCTACACCTTC
-,TRBJ1-5,TRBV30,-,CAWSIGGPNQPQHF,TGTGCCTGGAGTATTGGAGGACCTAATCAGCCCCAGCATTTT
-,TRBJ2-7,TRBV7-2,-,CASSHRTASYEQYF,TGTGCCAGCAGCCACAGGACAGCCTCCTACGAGCAGTACTTC
-,TRBJ1-1,TRBV5-6,-,CASSLATGNTEAFF,TGTGCCAGCAGCTTGGCCACAGGGAACACTGAAGCTTTCTTT
-,TRBJ2-3,TRBV4-1,-,CASSQDLDSYSTDTQYF,TGCGCCAGCAGCCAAGATTTGGACTCATACAGCACAGATACGCAGTATTTT
-,TRBJ1-5,TRBV2,-,CASTTGNQDQPQHF,TGTGCCAGCACCACCGGGAATCAAGATCAGCCCCAGCATTTT
-,TRBJ2-7,TRBV18,TRBD2,CASSPQSGGAYEQYF,TGTGCCAGCTCACCACAGAGCGGGGGGGCCTACGAGCAGTACTTC